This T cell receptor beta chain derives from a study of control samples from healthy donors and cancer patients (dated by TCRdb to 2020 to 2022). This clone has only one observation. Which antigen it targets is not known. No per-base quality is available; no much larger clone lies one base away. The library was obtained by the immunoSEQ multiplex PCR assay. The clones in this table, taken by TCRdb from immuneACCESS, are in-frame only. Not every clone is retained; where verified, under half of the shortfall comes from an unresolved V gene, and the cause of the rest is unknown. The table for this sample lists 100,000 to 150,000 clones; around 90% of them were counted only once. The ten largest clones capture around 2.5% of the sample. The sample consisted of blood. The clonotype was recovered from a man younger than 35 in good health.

This receptor has the CDR3 CASSGTSGYNEQFF. The DNA sequence is as follows: TGCGCCAGCAGCGGGACTAGCGGGTACAATGAGCAGTTCTTC. This sequence uses TRBV5-1 and TRBJ2-1; TRBD2 matches 12 bases in the middle. The CDR1 and CDR2 encoded by the germline V gene are SGHRS and YFSETQ. Relative to germline, V is missing 4 bases and J is missing 4 bases, with 0 bases of the junction outside any gene match. Spanning cysteine to phenylalanine, the CDR3 consists of 14 amino acids. CDR3 DNA only is kept here, 42 bases in frame from base 1.